This T cell receptor beta chain was sequenced in a study of graft-versus-host responses after intestinal transplantation. On this clone itself: What it binds is unknown. Its ends do not fully match the called genes, so a read error is possible.

Only in-frame clones appear in the TCRdb table, and some are missing; sequencing was by immunoSEQ multiplex PCR. The table records 100,000 or so clones, under 95% of them present only once. The receptor was derived from a human donor who received an intestinal transplant. Sequenced material: unstimulated CD8+ T cells sorted from spleen or lymph node cells, taken before intestinal transplant.

CDR3 residues: CASSLEASGGLFF. The DNA of the CDR3 is TGTGCCAGCAGCTTAGAGGCTAGCGGGGGGCTGTTTTTT. The gene calls are TRBV11-2 and TRBJ2-2, with 10 bases matching TRBD2. The CDR3 is 13 residues long. Germline assignment: CDR1 SGHAT and CDR2 FQNNGV.